Listed here are 5 T cell receptor beta chains from one sample, sequenced in a study of blood T cell repertoires in COVID-19. Method: immunoSEQ multiplex PCR; TCRdb's copy keeps in-frame clones and lacks some. Here the sample spans 150,000 to 160,000 clones, about nine tenths being singletons. Sequencing was performed on peripheral blood. These receptors were obtained from a woman between 65 and 79 years old with acute or convalescent COVID-19.

The chain is built from TRBV13 and TRBJ2-2; TRBD2 aligns across 14 bases. Looked up from germline, CDR1 is PRHDT and CDR2 is FYEKMQ (reference sequence). The CDR3 loop spans 19 amino acids. V was pared by 5 bases and J by 0 bases, with 8 bases of the junction left unmatched. CDR3 sequence reads: CASSPQGLAGAANTGELFF. The CDR3 coding sequence is TGTGCCAGCAGCCCACAGGGACTAGCGGGGGCCGCGAACACCGGGGAGCTGTTTTTT.

The chain is built from TRBV7-2 and TRBJ2-7, with a weak D call TRBD2 (6 bases). This CDR3 contains 15 residues. Per the germline V gene, CDR1 is SGHTA and CDR2 is FQGNSA. V shed 3 bases and J shed 6 bases, with 18 bases lying between them. CDR3: CASSFRIQEGGEQYF. The CDR3, as DNA: TGTGCCAGCAGCTTCCGTATACAGGAGGGCGGCGAGCAGTACTTC.

CDR3: CASEQGSSYNSPLHF. The CDR3 DNA sequence: TGTGCCAGCGAACAGGGGAGCTCCTATAATTCACCCCTCCACTTT. J is TRBJ1-6 and V is TRBV7-2, with 7 nucleotides matching TRBD1. Trimming cost V 8 bases and J 0 bases; bases outside gene matches: 4. The CDR3 sequence is 15 residues long. Germline CDR1 reads SGHTA; CDR2 reads FQGNSA.

The chain employs TRBV5-1 and TRBJ2-5; 7 bases are a match to TRBD2. Losses at the gene ends were 2 bases for V and 2 bases for J; bases not matched to a gene: 6. Germline V gives CDR1 SGHRS, CDR2 YFSETQ. The CDR3 is made up of 15 amino acids. The CDR3 nucleotides read TGCGCCAGCAGCTTTAGGGCGGGGGTTCAAGAGACCCAGTACTTC. Its translation is CASSFRAGVQETQYF.

Only a few counts were recorded for this clone. The genes are TRBV7-6 and TRBJ1-3; TRBD1 matches 9 bases. J was trimmed by 3 bases and V by 5 bases; bases with no gene match: 5. Germline V gives CDR1 SGHVS, CDR2 FNYEAQ. The CDR3 contains 15 residues. The CDR3 coding sequence is TGTGCCAGCAGCGGGGGACAGGGAATTGGAAACACCATATATTTT. It yields the protein CASSGGQGIGNTIYF. The complete variable domain, with remaining parts taken from reference TRBV7-6 and TRBJ1-3, reads GAGVSQSPRYKVTKRGQDVALRCDPISGHVSLYWYRQALGQGPEFLTYFNYEAQQDKSGLPNDRFSAERPEGSISTLTIQRTEQRDSAMYRCASSGGQGIGNTIYFGEGSWLTVV.